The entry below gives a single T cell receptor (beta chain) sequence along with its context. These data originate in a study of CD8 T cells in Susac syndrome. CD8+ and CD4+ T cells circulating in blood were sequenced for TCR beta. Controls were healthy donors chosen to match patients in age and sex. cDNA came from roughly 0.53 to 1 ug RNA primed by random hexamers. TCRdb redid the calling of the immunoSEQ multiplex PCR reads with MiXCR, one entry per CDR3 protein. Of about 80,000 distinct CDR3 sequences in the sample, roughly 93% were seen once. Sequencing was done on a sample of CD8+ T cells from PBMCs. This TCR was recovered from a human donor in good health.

The CDR3, as DNA: TGTGCCAGCAGTTTGTATGAGCAGTTCTTC. Translated: CASSLYEQFF. J is TRBJ2-1 and V is TRBV28; D ambiguous. Germline CDR1 and CDR2: MDHEN and SYDVKM. The CDR3 consists of 10 residues. Trimming cost V 3 bases and J 8 bases, with 2 bases left between them.